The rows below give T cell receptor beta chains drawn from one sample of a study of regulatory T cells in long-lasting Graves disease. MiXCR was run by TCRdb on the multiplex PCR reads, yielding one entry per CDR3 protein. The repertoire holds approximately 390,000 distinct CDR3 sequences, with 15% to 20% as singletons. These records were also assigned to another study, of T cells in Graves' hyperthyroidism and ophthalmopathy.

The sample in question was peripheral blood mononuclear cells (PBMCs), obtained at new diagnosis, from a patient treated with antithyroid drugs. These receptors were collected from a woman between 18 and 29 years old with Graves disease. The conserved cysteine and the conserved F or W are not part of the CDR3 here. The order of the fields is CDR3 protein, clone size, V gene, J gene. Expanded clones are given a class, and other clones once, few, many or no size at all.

ASSYLGGAFTEAF	many	TRBV28	TRBJ1-1
AANRGTDTQY	many	TRBV30	TRBJ2-3
ASSVGLGGGLQPQH	few	TRBV6-2/TRBV6-3	TRBJ1-5
ASSQELIGTDTQY	few	TRBV3-1	TRBJ2-3
ASRRTGQPQH	many	TRBV2	TRBJ1-5
ASSNTQGIVNTEAS	few	TRBV27	TRBJ1-1
ASSPGDRSYSGNTIY	few	TRBV28	TRBJ1-3
ASSSAPGHPENYGYT	few	TRBV7-9	TRBJ1-2
ASSFPRASSTDTQY	many	TRBV28	TRBJ2-3
ASSEQSVHTGELF	few	TRBV2	TRBJ2-2
ASSGEREGLYEQY	many	TRBV10-1	TRBJ2-7
ASKTDRLNTEAF	many	TRBV28	TRBJ1-1
ASSASPGTGGFSYNSPLH	many	TRBV25-1	TRBJ1-6
SRGGSPLH	few	TRBV20-1	TRBJ1-6
ASNLPAYNEQF	few	TRBV7-9	TRBJ2-1
ASSPYGRYEQY	many	TRBV11-2	TRBJ2-7
ASSQAPPGSGNYGYT	NA	TRBV6-1	TRBJ1-2
ASSPYGESDEQF	NA	TRBV28	TRBJ2-1
ASSRSGQQNTEAF	many	TRBV5-4	TRBJ1-1
ASSFYGRGAYNEQF	NA	TRBV12-3/TRBV12-4	TRBJ2-1
ASRGTLVDEKLF	few	TRBV6-1	TRBJ1-4
ASRLGLAPNSYNEQF	many	TRBV5-1	TRBJ2-1
ASSVGLAGVYNEQF	NA	TRBV5-4	TRBJ2-1
ASSQTIQMNTEAF	few	TRBV4-1	TRBJ1-1
SVLEEEQRGELF	NA	TRBV29-1	TRBJ2-2
ASSPRGGQGTDTQY	many	TRBV11-2	TRBJ2-3
ASTFRDMNTEAF	NA	TRBV19	TRBJ1-1
ASSSPGASTDTQY	many	TRBV28	TRBJ2-3
ASSPGGAPDTQY	many	TRBV7-3	TRBJ2-3
ASSLPALSTDTQY	many	TRBV5-1	TRBJ2-3
ASTPPGNTEAF	NA	TRBV6-1	TRBJ1-1
ASSPGLNYEQY	many	TRBV3-1	TRBJ2-7
ASSSTGPKGADTQY	many	TRBV28	TRBJ2-3
ASTKVGESGYT	many	TRBV6-1	TRBJ1-2
AWSSLAGVSYNEQF	NA	TRBV30	TRBJ2-1
AWSVLEELF	NA	TRBV30	TRBJ2-2
ASSMDSTDTQY	few	TRBV19	TRBJ2-3
ASRGNSGRASYEQY	NA	TRBV6-1	TRBJ2-7
ASAATGNNTGELF	many	TRBV5-1	TRBJ2-2
ASSPPSGGWEQF	many	TRBV18	TRBJ2-1
SVAEGLIGELF	few	TRBV29-1	TRBJ2-2
ASSMTRGITDTQY	few	TRBV19	TRBJ2-3
ASSRQLATYEQY	many	TRBV12-3/TRBV12-4	TRBJ2-7
ASSPSGDGNYEQY	NA	TRBV7-9	TRBJ2-7
ASSLFEDTQY	many	TRBV5-1	TRBJ2-3
ASSLRLALQETQY	NA	TRBV5-6	TRBJ2-5
ASSPRTGTRDTQY	many	TRBV6-2/TRBV6-3	TRBJ2-3
ASSLFVPDTQY	many	TRBV7-3	TRBJ2-3
ASSLVGVRGYTEAF	many	TRBV7-8	TRBJ1-1
ASRPTHSSSYNEQF	many	TRBV7-6	TRBJ2-1